This section outlines one T cell receptor beta chain sequence together with its context. Its matching antigen is unknown. This sample stems from a study of cytomegalovirus exposure and HLA in healthy donors. Turning to the study itself: An analysis done earlier identified 117 million unique TCR beta sequences from about 179 million T cells.

Study-wide results and caveats: In vitro assays verified that three CMV-associated chains recognized CMV antigens specifically. In a later analysis, TCR beta V- and J-gene trimming was associated with a missense DCLRE1C variant.

PCR involved 60 Vbeta and 13 Jbeta primers. The repertoire was sequenced with immunoSEQ multiplex PCR; TCRdb's copy has only in-frame clones and lacks some. The table has 130,000 to 150,000 clones, over 70% seen once; the top ten hold about 6.8%. Nominally healthy donors provided the samples, though records likely missed some immune exposures. With V trimmed by 4 bases and J by 0 bases, 6 bases remained unmatched. The length of the CDR3 is 17 residues. CDR1 and CDR2 (germline): LNHDA, SQIVND (reference sequence). The sequence was obtained from a man aged 40-50 years in good health and CMV-seropositive. The chain couples TRBV19 to TRBJ1-5; 10 nucleotides match TRBD1. Material: PBMCs. CDR3 DNA: TGTGCCAGTAGTAAGCGACAGGGGGCGGATAGCAATCAGCCCCAGCATTTT. Residues: CASSKRQGADSNQPQHF. The full variable domain, rest sourced from reference TRBV19 and TRBJ1-5, is DGGITQSPKYLFRKEGQNVTLSCEQNLNHDAMYWYRQDPGQGLRLIYYSQIVNDFQKGDIAEGYSVSREKKESFPLTVTSAQKNPTAFYLCASSKRQGADSNQPQHFGDGTRLSIL.